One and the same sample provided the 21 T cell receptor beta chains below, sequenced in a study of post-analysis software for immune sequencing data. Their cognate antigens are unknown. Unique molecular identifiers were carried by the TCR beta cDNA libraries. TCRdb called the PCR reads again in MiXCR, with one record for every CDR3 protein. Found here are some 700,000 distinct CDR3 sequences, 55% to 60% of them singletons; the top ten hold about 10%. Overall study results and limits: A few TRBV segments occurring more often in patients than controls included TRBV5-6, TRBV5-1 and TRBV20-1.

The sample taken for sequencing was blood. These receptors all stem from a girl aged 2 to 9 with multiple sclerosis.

CDR3 in amino acids: CASNFGWGFSYEQYF. CDR3 sequence (DNA): TGCGCCAGCAACTTTGGCTGGGGTTTCTCCTACGAGCAGTACTTC. The chain couples TRBV5-1 to TRBJ2-7; the D is unclear. The V gene lost 6 bases and the J gene lost 0 bases, with 16 bases spanning the gap. The CDR3 runs to 15 residues. Germline CDR1 is SGHRS and CDR2 is YFSETQ.

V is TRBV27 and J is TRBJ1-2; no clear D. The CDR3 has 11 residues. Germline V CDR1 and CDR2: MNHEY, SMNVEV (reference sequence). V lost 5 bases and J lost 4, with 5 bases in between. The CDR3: CASSRGYGYTF. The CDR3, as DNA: TGTGCCAGCAGTCGTGGCTATGGCTACACCTTC.

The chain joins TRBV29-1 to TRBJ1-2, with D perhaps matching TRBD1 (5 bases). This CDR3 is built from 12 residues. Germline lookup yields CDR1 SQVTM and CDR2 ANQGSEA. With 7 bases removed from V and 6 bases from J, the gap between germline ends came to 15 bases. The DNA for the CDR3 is TGCAGCGGTGGGACCCCTGCGGATGGCTACACCTTC. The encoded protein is CSGGTPADGYTF.

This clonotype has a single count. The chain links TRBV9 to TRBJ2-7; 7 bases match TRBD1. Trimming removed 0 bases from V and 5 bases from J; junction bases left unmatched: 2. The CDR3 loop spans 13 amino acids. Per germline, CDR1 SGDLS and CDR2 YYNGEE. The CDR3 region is CASSVEQGNEQYF. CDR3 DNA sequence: TGTGCCAGCAGCGTAGAACAGGGGAACGAGCAGTACTTC.

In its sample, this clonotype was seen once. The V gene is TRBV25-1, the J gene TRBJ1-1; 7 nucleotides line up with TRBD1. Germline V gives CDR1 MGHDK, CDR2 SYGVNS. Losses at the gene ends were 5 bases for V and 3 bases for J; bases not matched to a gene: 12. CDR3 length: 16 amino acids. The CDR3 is CASSPDRVLSDTEAFF. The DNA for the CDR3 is TGTGCCAGCAGTCCCGACAGGGTCTTATCGGACACTGAAGCTTTCTTT.

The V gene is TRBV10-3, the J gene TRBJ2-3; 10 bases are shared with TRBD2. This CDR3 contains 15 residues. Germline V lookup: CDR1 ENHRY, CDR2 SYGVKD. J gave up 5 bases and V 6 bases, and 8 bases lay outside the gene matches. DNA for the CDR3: TGTGCCATCAGCGTTCAACGACTAGCGGGAGATACGCAGTATTTT. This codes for CAISVQRLAGDTQYF.

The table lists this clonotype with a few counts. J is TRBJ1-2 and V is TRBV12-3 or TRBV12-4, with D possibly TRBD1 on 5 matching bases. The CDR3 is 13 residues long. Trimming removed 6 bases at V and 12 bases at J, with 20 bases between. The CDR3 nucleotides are TGTGCCAGCAGCATCTCAGGGCCCATGGGTCACACCTTC. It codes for CASSISGPMGHTF.

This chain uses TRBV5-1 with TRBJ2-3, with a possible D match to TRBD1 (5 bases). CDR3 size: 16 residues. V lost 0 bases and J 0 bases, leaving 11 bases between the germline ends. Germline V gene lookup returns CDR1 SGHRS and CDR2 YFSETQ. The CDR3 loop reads CASSLEGRTSTDTQYF. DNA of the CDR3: TGCGCCAGCAGCTTGGAGGGGCGAACAAGCACAGATACGCAGTATTTT.

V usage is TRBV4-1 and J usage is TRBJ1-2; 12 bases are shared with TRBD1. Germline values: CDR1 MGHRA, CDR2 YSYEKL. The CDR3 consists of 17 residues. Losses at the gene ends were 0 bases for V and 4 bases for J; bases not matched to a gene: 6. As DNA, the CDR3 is TGCGCCAGCAGCCAAGACGTACCGGGACAGGGGGCCTATGGCTACACCTTC. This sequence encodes CASSQDVPGQGAYGYTF.

The CDR3 nucleotides are TGTGCCAGCAGTCCAGGGACAGCCGCCTACAATGAGCAGTTCTTC. Amino acids: CASSPGTAAYNEQFF. The rearrangement links TRBV27 to TRBJ2-1; 7 positions match TRBD1. CDR3 size: 15 residues. Losses at the gene ends were 5 bases for V and 2 bases for J; bases not matched to a gene: 6. The germline V gene encodes CDR1 MNHEY and CDR2 SMNVEV (reference sequence).

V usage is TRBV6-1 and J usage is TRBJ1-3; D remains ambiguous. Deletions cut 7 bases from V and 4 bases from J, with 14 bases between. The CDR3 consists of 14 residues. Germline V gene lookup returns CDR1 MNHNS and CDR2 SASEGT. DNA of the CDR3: TGTGCCAGCATCGCAGGACCAAACGGAAACACCATATATTTT. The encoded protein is CASIAGPNGNTIYF.

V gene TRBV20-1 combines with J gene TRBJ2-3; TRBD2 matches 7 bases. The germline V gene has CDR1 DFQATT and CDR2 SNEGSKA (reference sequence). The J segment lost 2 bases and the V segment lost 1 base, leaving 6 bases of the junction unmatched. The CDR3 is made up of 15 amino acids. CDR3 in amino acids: CSARGWTRDTDTQYF. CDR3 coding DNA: TGCAGTGCTAGAGGCTGGACTAGGGACACAGATACGCAGTATTTT.

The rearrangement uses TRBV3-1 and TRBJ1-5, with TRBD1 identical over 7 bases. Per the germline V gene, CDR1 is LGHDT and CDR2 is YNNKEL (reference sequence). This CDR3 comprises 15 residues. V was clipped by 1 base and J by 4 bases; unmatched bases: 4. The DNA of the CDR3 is TGTGCCAGCAGCCAAGGGACAGGACTTAATCAGCCCCAGCATTTT. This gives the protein CASSQGTGLNQPQHF.

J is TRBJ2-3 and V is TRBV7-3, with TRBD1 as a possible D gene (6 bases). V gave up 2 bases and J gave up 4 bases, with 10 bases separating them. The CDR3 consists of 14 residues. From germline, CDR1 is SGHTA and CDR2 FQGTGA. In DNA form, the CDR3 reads TGTGCCAGCAGCTTACGACAGGCCCCAGATACGCAGTATTTT. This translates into CASSLRQAPDTQYF.

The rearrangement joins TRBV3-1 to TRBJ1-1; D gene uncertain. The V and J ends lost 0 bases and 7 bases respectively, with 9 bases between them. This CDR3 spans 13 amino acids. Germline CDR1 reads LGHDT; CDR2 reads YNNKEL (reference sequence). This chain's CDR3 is CASSQDNSGEAFF. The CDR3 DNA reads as TGTGCCAGCAGCCAAGATAATTCGGGTGAAGCTTTCTTT.

In nucleotides, the CDR3 is TGTGCCAGCAGGTTTGGTGACAGGGGGGGCTACACCTTC. Residues: CASRFGDRGGYTF. The chain joins TRBV28 to TRBJ1-2; the match to TRBD1 covers 9 bases. There are 13 residues in the CDR3. Looked up from germline, CDR1 is MDHEN and CDR2 is SYDVKM. Trimming removed 6 bases from V and 8 bases from J; junction bases left unmatched: 7.

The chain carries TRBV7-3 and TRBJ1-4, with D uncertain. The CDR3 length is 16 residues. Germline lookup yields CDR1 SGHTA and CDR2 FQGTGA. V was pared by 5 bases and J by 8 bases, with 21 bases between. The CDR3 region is CASSPKFPLPYEKLFF. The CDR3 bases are TGTGCCAGCAGCCCCAAATTCCCTCTCCCCTACGAAAAACTGTTTTTT.

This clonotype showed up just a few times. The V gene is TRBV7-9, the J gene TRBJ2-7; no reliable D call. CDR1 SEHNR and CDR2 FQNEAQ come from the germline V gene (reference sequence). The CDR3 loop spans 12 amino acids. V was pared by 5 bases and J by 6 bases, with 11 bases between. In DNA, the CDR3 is TGTGCCAGCAGCATTGGGATACCCGAGCAGTACTTC. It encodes CASSIGIPEQYF.

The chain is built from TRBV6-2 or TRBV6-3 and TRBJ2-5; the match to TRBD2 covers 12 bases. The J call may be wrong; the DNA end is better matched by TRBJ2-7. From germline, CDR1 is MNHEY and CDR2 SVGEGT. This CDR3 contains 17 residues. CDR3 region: CASSAAGSSGGANEQYF. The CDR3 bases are TGTGCCAGCAGTGCGGCTGGTTCTAGCGGGGGGGCAAACGAGCAGTACTTC.

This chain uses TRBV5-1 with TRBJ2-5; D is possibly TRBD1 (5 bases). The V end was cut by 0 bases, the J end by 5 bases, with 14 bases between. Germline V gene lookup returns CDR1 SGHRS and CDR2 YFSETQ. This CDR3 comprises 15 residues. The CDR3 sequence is CASSLESSKGETQYF. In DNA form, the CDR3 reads TGCGCCAGCAGCTTGGAATCCAGTAAGGGGGAGACCCAGTACTTC.

The CDR3 nucleotides read TGTGCCAGCACCCAGAATCGGGCCGCCAACATTCAGTACTTC. Its translation is CASTQNRAANIQYF. The chain carries TRBV27 and TRBJ2-4; D is uncertain. The CDR3 spans 14 residues. The germline V and J ends were trimmed by 7 bases and 7 bases, with 17 bases remaining between them. CDR1 and CDR2 (germline): MNHEY, SMNVEV (reference sequence).